This TCR beta chain was recovered during a study of T-cell reconstitution after alpha-beta-depleted transplantation in children. In this sample, this clonotype turned up a few times. Unique molecular identifiers were incorporated into the prepared TCRbeta library. From the PCR reads, TCRdb called clonotypes with MiXCR, one entry per CDR3 protein. Found here are more than 400,000 distinct CDR3 sequences, roughly 43% of them singletons; the top ten hold 27%. The ends were cut back, 4 bases at V and 2 bases at J, with 13 bases in the middle. From germline, CDR1 is SGHRS and CDR2 YFSETQ. The CDR3 runs to 14 residues.

Here the sequenced sample was PBMCs, taken before TCRalphabeta/CD19-depleted stem cell transplant. The chain joins TRBV5-1 to TRBJ2-7, with D possibly being TRBD1 (6 bases). The clonotype comes from a girl aged 2-10 years with aplastic anemia, due to receive a stem cell transplant. The CDR3 sequence: CASSTGTKAYEQYF. CDR3 sequence (DNA): TGCGCCAGCAGCACCGGGACAAAAGCCTACGAGCAGTACTTC.